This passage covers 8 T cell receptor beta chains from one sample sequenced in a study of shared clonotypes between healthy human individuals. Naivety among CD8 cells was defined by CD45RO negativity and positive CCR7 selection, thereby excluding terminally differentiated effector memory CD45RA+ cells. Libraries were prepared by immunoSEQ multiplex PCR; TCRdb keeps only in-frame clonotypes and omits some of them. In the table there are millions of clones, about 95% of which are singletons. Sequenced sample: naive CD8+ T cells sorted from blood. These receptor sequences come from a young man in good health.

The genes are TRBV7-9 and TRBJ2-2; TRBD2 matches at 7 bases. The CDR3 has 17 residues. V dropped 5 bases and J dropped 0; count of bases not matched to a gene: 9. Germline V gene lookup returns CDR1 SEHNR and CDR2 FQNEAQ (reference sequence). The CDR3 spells CASSRRPRGTNTGELFF. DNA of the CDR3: TGTGCCAGCAGCCGTAGGCCGCGGGGGACGAACACCGGGGAGCTGTTTTTT.

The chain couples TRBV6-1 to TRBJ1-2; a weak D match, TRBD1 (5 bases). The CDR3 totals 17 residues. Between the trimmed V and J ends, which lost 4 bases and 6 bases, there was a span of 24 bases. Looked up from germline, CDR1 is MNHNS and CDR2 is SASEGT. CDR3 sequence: CASSGEGVWGPYHGYTF. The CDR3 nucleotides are TGTGCCAGCAGTGGGGAAGGGGTGTGGGGTCCGTATCATGGCTACACCTTC.

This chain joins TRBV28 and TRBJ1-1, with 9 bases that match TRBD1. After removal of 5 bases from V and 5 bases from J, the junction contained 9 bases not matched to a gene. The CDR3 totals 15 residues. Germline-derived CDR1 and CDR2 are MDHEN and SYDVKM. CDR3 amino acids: CASSGTGWGETEAFF. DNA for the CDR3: TGTGCCAGCAGTGGGACAGGGTGGGGGGAGACTGAAGCTTTCTTT.

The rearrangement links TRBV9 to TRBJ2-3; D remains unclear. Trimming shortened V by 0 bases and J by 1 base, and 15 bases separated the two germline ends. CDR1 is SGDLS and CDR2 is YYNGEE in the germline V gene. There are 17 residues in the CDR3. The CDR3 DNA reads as TGTGCCAGCAGCGTAGCCCCCCAGCGCTCGGGCACAGATACGCAGTATTTT. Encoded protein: CASSVAPQRSGTDTQYF.

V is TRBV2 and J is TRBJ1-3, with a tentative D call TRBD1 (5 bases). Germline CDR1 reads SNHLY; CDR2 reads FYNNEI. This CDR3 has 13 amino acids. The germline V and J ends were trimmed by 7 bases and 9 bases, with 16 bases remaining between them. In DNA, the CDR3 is TGTGCCAGCACCCGGGACTTTCTGGGCACCATATATTTT. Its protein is CASTRDFLGTIYF.

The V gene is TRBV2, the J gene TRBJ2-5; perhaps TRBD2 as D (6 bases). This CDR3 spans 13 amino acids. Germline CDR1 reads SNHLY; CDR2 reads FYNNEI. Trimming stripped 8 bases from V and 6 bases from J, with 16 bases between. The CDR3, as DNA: TGTGCCAGCCCTGGGGCTAGCGAGCAGACCCAGTACTTC. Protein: CASPGASEQTQYF.

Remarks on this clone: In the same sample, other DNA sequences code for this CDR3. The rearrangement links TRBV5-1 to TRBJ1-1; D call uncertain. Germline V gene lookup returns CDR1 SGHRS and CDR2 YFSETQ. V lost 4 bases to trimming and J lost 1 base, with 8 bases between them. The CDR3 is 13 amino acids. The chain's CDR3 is CASSPQENTEAFF. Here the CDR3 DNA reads TGCGCCAGCAGCCCTCAGGAGAACACTGAAGCTTTCTTT.

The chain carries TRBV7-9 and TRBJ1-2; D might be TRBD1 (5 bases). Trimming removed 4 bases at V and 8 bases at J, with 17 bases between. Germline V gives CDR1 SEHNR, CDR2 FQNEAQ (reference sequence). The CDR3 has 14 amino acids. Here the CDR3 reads CASSSLMTGEGYTF. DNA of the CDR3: TGTGCCAGCAGCTCTCTTATGACGGGGGAGGGCTACACCTTC.